A single sample is the source of the 31 T cell receptor beta chains below, sequenced in a study of T cell responses to AZD1222 COVID-19 vaccine. Using immunoSEQ multiplex PCR, the repertoire was profiled, and TCRdb retains in-frame clones only, with some absent. The sample yields roughly 150,000 clones, roughly 90% seen once. The sample in question was peripheral blood, obtained on day 0 of AZD1222 vaccination. These receptors came from an adult in good health.

V usage is TRBV29-1 and J usage is TRBJ2-7; TRBD1 agrees at 8 bases. V was clipped by 6 bases and J by 2 bases; unmatched bases: 9. The CDR3 runs to 14 residues. Germline V gene lookup returns CDR1 SQVTM and CDR2 ANQGSEA. CDR3 sequence: CSVRRDRGTYEQYF. DNA of the CDR3: TGCAGCGTCCGACGCGACAGGGGCACCTACGAGCAGTACTTC.

V gene TRBV11-2 combines with J gene TRBJ2-7; 7 bases are a match to TRBD1. CDR1 SGHAT and CDR2 FQNNGV come from the germline V gene. This CDR3 has 14 residues. The V segment lost 4 bases and the J segment 1 base; nucleotides outside the gene matches: 4. The CDR3 here is CASSSRQGSYEQYF. In DNA form, the CDR3 reads TGTGCCAGCAGCTCCAGACAGGGATCCTACGAGCAGTACTTC. The whole variable domain, filled in from reference TRBV11-2 and TRBJ2-7, reads EAGVAQSPRYKIIEKRQSVAFWCNPISGHATLYWYQQILGQGPKLLIQFQNNGVVDDSQLPKDRFSAERLKGVDSTLKIQPAKLEDSAVYLCASSSRQGSYEQYFGPGTRLTVT.

This sequence joins TRBV19 and TRBJ2-1; 10 bases fit TRBD2. This CDR3 is built from 14 residues. Germline CDR1 and CDR2: LNHDA and SQIVND (reference sequence). V was pared by 10 bases and J by 1 base, with 4 bases of the junction left unmatched. The CDR3 nucleotides read TGTGCCACGACTAGCGGGTATTCCTACAATGAGCAGTTCTTC. It specifies CATTSGYSYNEQFF.

The chain uses TRBV28 and TRBJ1-1; D not certain. The V end lost 5 bases, the J end lost 1 base, and 11 bases lay between the germline ends. The CDR3 totals 14 residues. Germline V gene lookup returns CDR1 MDHEN and CDR2 SYDVKM. The CDR3 spells CASSPFQENTEAFF. As DNA, the CDR3 is TGTGCCAGCAGTCCCTTCCAGGAGAACACTGAAGCTTTCTTT.

The V and J genes are TRBV7-2 and TRBJ2-2; perhaps TRBD2 as D (5 bases). The V end lost 5 bases, the J end lost 4 bases, and 14 bases lay between the germline ends. Germline values: CDR1 SGHTA, CDR2 FQGNSA. The CDR3 length is 15 residues. The CDR3 sequence: CASSPLGLTTGELFF. The CDR3 coding sequence is TGTGCCAGCAGCCCACTCGGACTTACCACCGGGGAGCTGTTTTTT.

This clone showed up just once. This chain joins TRBV27 and TRBJ2-7; TRBD2 matches 12 bases. This CDR3 has 16 amino acids. The germline gives CDR1 MNHEY, CDR2 SMNVEV (reference sequence). V was pared by 2 bases and J by 1 base, with 3 bases of the junction left unmatched. This CDR3 reads CASSLATSGGSYEQYF. In DNA form, the CDR3 reads TGTGCCAGCAGTTTAGCGACTAGCGGGGGTTCCTACGAGCAGTACTTC.

This clone was observed a handful of times. The chain combines TRBV29-1 with TRBJ1-1; TRBD1 aligns across 9 bases. Germline assignment: CDR1 SQVTM and CDR2 ANQGSEA. V gave up 6 bases and J gave up 3 bases; unmatched junction bases: 8. The CDR3 sequence is 14 residues long. The CDR3 bases are TGCAGCGTCCTACAGGGGGCAGGGGACACTGAAGCTTTCTTT. This encodes CSVLQGAGDTEAFF.

This chain joins TRBV27 and TRBJ1-6; 9 nucleotides align to TRBD1. This CDR3 comprises 16 residues. In germline, CDR1 is MNHEY, CDR2 SMNVEV (reference sequence). Losses at the gene ends were 6 bases for V and 5 bases for J; bases not matched to a gene: 8. The CDR3 DNA reads as TGTGCCAGCAGGGCCCTGGACAGGGGACATAATTCACCCCTCCACTTT. Translated, it gives CASRALDRGHNSPLHF.

The CDR3 loop is CASISGNTIYF. DNA of the CDR3: TGTGCCAGCATCTCTGGAAACACCATATATTTT. The gene calls are TRBV6-5 and TRBJ1-3; D unclear. This CDR3 region has 11 residues. V shed 7 bases and J shed 0 bases, with 1 base lying between them. Germline V gene sequence: CDR1 MNHEY, CDR2 SVGAGI.

This chain links TRBV18 with TRBJ1-1, with 8 bases lining up with TRBD1. Germline V gene sequence: CDR1 KGHSH, CDR2 LQKENI. The CDR3 is 15 amino acids. Trimming at V came to 6 bases and at J to 1 base, leaving 7 bases not matched to a gene. CDR3: CASSSQGGENTEAFF. CDR3 nucleotide sequence: TGTGCCAGCTCTTCACAGGGGGGGGAGAACACTGAAGCTTTCTTT.

The rearrangement uses TRBV27 and TRBJ2-7; D may correspond to TRBD1 or TRBD2 (6 bases each). Germline loops: CDR1 MNHEY, CDR2 SMNVEV (reference sequence). The CDR3 sequence is 14 residues long. The V end lost 2 bases, the J end lost 7 bases, and 15 bases lay between the germline ends. In DNA, the CDR3 is TGTGCCAGCAGTTTACCGGGGGCCCCAAATGAGCAGTACTTC. This gives the protein CASSLPGAPNEQYF.

This chain links TRBV7-2 with TRBJ2-7, with D perhaps matching TRBD2 (5 bases). The CDR3 totals 15 residues. Germline loops: CDR1 SGHTA, CDR2 FQGNSA. With 4 bases removed from V and 5 bases from J, the gap between germline ends came to 18 bases. The CDR3 nucleotides read TGTGCCAGCAGCTCCGTCCCGGGAATAGTCGACGAGCAGTACTTC. This sequence encodes CASSSVPGIVDEQYF.

The chain has TRBV30 and TRBJ2-5, with unresolved D. Germline values: CDR1 GTSNPN, CDR2 SVGIG (reference sequence). The CDR3 is made up of 15 amino acids. V gave up 1 base and J gave up 4 bases, with 16 bases separating them. CDR3 sequence reads: CAWSDPLRLGETQYF. In DNA, the CDR3 is TGTGCCTGGAGTGATCCGCTTCGGTTGGGAGAGACCCAGTACTTC. The variable domain in full, completed from reference TRBV30 and TRBJ2-5, reads SQTIHQWPATLVQPVGSPLSLECTVEGTSNPNLYWYRQAAGRGLQLLFYSVGIGQISSEVPQNLSASRPQDRQFILSSKKLLLSDSGFYLCAWSDPLRLGETQYFGPGTRLLVL.

The chain couples TRBV11-2 to TRBJ2-7; D uncertain. The CDR3 has 11 amino acids. Trimming stripped 4 bases from V and 2 bases from J, with 3 bases between. Germline values: CDR1 SGHAT, CDR2 FQNNGV. CDR3 protein: CASSSTYEQYF. The CDR3 DNA reads as TGTGCCAGCAGCTCAACCTACGAGCAGTACTTC.

This clone was seen a few times. The rearrangement links TRBV7-8 to TRBJ1-5; D might be TRBD1 (6 bases). Germline lookup yields CDR1 SGHVS and CDR2 FQNEAQ. The CDR3 totals 15 residues. V lost 5 bases, J lost 4 bases, and 15 bases lay in between. The CDR3 is CASSGQGIGNQPQHF. The CDR3 nucleotides read TGTGCCAGCAGCGGGCAGGGGATCGGGAATCAGCCCCAGCATTTT. Full variable domain (remainder filled in from reference TRBV7-8 and TRBJ1-5): GAGVSQSPRYKVAKRGQDVALRCDPISGHVSLFWYQQALGQGPEFLTYFQNEAQLDKSGLPSDRFFAERPEGSVSTLKIQRTQQEDSAVYLCASSGQGIGNQPQHFGDGTRLSIL.

Comments on this clone: No conserved phenylalanine or tryptophan ends this CDR3, so it is likely a read error. The DNA is left out, because the CDR3 cannot be placed on it with certainty; the CDR3 is given as TCRdb lists it. J is TRBJ1-4 and V is TRBV2. Germline CDR1 reads SNHLY; CDR2 reads FYNNEI. The CDR3 region is 11 residues in length, termini included. The CDR3 here is CASSERGLVWG.

The CDR3 is CASSTNERQPQYF. CDR3 bases: TGTGCCAGTAGTACCAACGAGAGACAGCCGCAGTATTTT. The V and J genes are TRBV19 and TRBJ2-3; possible D gene TRBD1, 5 bases. Germline CDR1 reads LNHDA; CDR2 reads SQIVND (reference sequence). The CDR3 is 13 residues long. Trimming removed 4 bases at V and 10 bases at J, with 15 bases between.

The J gene is TRBJ1-2, the V gene TRBV5-4; D is ambiguous. There are 14 residues in the CDR3. Trimming cost V 0 bases and J 0 bases, with 6 bases left between them. Germline V gene lookup returns CDR1 SGHNT and CDR2 YYREEE (reference sequence). The CDR3 reads CASSLELANYGYTF. The DNA of the CDR3 is TGTGCCAGCAGCTTGGAGCTAGCTAACTATGGCTACACCTTC.

As for this clone: The sample contains more than one DNA sequence encoding this CDR3. CDR3 protein: CAWSSGTGNTIYF. CDR3 sequence (DNA): TGTGCCTGGAGTTCCGGGACTGGAAACACCATATATTTT. The chain joins TRBV30 to TRBJ1-3; the D is unclear. With 2 bases removed from V and 2 bases from J, the gap between germline ends came to 7 bases. The CDR3 is 13 amino acids. Germline loops: CDR1 GTSNPN, CDR2 SVGIG (reference sequence).

The chain joins TRBV29-1 to TRBJ2-4; D may be TRBD2 (6 bases). CDR3 length equals 14 residues. CDR1 SQVTM and CDR2 ANQGSEA come from the germline V gene. Trimming took 4 bases from V and 9 from J, leaving 19 bases between them. The chain's CDR3 is CSVVWDAGGGIQYF. In DNA, the CDR3 is TGCAGCGTTGTCTGGGACGCCGGGGGAGGCATTCAGTACTTC.

This clone was detected once. The genes are TRBV7-2 and TRBJ1-2; maybe TRBD1 (6 bases). Deletions cut 5 bases from V and 0 bases from J, with 10 bases between. CDR1 and CDR2 (germline): SGHTA, FQGNSA. The CDR3 totals 14 residues. The CDR3 here is CASSPGQTNYGYTF. DNA for the CDR3: TGTGCCAGCAGCCCCGGACAGACTAACTATGGCTACACCTTC.

The V and J genes are TRBV19 and TRBJ1-5, with 9 bases aligning to TRBD1. This CDR3 spans 16 amino acids. V lost 1 base to trimming and J lost 4 bases; unmatched junction nucleotides: 5. The V gene's germline CDR1 is LNHDA and CDR2 SQIVND (reference sequence). DNA for the CDR3: TGTGCCAGTAGTATAGTAGGACAGGGGAAAAATCAGCCCCAGCATTTT. It encodes CASSIVGQGKNQPQHF.

This chain joins TRBV19 and TRBJ1-6, with 9 bases lining up with TRBD1. CDR1 is LNHDA, CDR2 SQIVND, per germline (reference sequence). Trimming took 6 bases from V and 10 from J; bases not matched to a gene: 13. There are 16 residues in the CDR3. DNA for the CDR3: TGTGCCAGTAGCCCTAGGCGAACAGGGGGCGAATCACCCCTCCACTTT. It encodes CASSPRRTGGESPLHF.

The rearrangement joins TRBV5-1 to TRBJ1-6; no firm D call. V was cut by 1 base and J by 7 bases, with 15 bases left in between. The CDR3 spans 16 residues. Germline V gene lookup returns CDR1 SGHRS and CDR2 YFSETQ. CDR3 amino acids: CASSLIPEISNSPLHF. CDR3 in DNA: TGCGCCAGCAGCTTGATCCCCGAGATCTCCAATTCACCCCTCCACTTT.

This clone has more than one count but fewer than ten. The chain employs TRBV27 and TRBJ1-5; 7 positions agree with TRBD1. J was trimmed by 9 bases and V by 5 bases; bases with no gene match: 10. Germline assignment: CDR1 MNHEY and CDR2 SMNVEV (reference sequence). The CDR3 spans 14 residues. In nucleotides, the CDR3 is TGTGCCAGCAGTCCCCACAGGGGCGAGGGGCCCCAGCATTTT. Translating gives CASSPHRGEGPQHF.

This clone was seen once. The chain links TRBV15 to TRBJ1-5; the match to TRBD1 covers 8 bases. The CDR3 runs to 17 residues. J lost 5 bases, V lost 2 bases, and 11 bases had no gene match. CDR1 is LNHNV, CDR2 YYDKDF, per germline (reference sequence). CDR3 DNA sequence: TGTGCCACCAGCAGAACACGGACAGGGAACCTCCATCAGCCCCAGCATTTT. It codes for CATSRTRTGNLHQPQHF. Supplemented by reference TRBV15 and TRBJ1-5, the full variable domain reads DAMVIQNPRYQVTQFGKPVTLSCSQTLNHNVMYWYQQKSSQAPKLLFHYYDKDFNNEADTPDNFQSRRPNTSFCFLDIRSPGLGDTAMYLCATSRTRTGNLHQPQHFGDGTRLSIL.

V usage is TRBV7-8 and J usage is TRBJ2-7; TRBD1 matches 9 bases. V shed 5 bases and J 0 bases; nucleotides not matched to a gene: 5. The CDR3 is 15 residues long. Germline loops: CDR1 SGHVS, CDR2 FQNEAQ. In DNA form, the CDR3 reads TGTGCCAGCAGCCGGACAGGGGCCTTCTCCTACGAGCAGTACTTC. It codes for CASSRTGAFSYEQYF.

The chain joins TRBV15 to TRBJ2-3; D unclear. V lost 1 base to trimming and J lost 1 base, with 0 bases between them. Per the germline V gene, CDR1 is LNHNV and CDR2 is YYDKDF (reference sequence). This CDR3 spans 12 amino acids. DNA for the CDR3: TGTGCCACCAGCAGAGGCACAGATACGCAGTATTTT. Protein sequence: CATSRGTDTQYF. The whole variable domain, filled in from reference TRBV15 and TRBJ2-3, reads DAMVIQNPRYQVTQFGKPVTLSCSQTLNHNVMYWYQQKSSQAPKLLFHYYDKDFNNEADTPDNFQSRRPNTSFCFLDIRSPGLGDTAMYLCATSRGTDTQYFGPGTRLTVL.

This clone was counted once. This sequence joins TRBV27 and TRBJ1-1; D uncertain. This CDR3 is 13 amino acids long. Germline CDR1 MNHEY, CDR2 SMNVEV (reference sequence). V lost 0 bases, J lost 2 bases, and 4 bases lay in between. CDR3: CASSLSRNTEAFF. The DNA for the CDR3 is TGTGCCAGCAGTTTATCCAGAAACACTGAAGCTTTCTTT.

This chain joins TRBV7-8 and TRBJ1-2; D is unclear. This CDR3 region has 13 residues. Germline V lookup: CDR1 SGHVS, CDR2 FQNEAQ. Trimming took off 5 bases at V and 6 bases at J, with 13 bases between the two ends. CDR3 sequence (DNA): TGTGCCAGCAGCCTCCGGGCCGCGCATGGCTACACCTTC. It encodes CASSLRAAHGYTF.

The V call is TRBV10-3, the J call TRBJ1-5, with a weak D call TRBD1 (6 bases). This CDR3 contains 13 residues. The ends were cut back, 5 bases at V and 1 base at J, with 6 bases in the middle. Germline CDR1 and CDR2: ENHRY and SYGVKD. The CDR3: CAISQGSNQPQHF. The DNA for the CDR3 is TGTGCCATCAGTCAGGGGAGCAATCAGCCCCAGCATTTT.